In this sample, the clone carrying this T cell receptor beta chain turned up many times. Its target is not known. This CDR3 contains 14 residues. The trim removed 7 bases at V and 4 bases at J, leaving 7 bases unmatched. The data originate from a study of response to subunit inactivated influenza vaccine. Whole-study findings and limits: Seasonal influenza vaccination, on each occasion, was suggested by the authors to recruit few new T cells.

Each CDR3 protein gets one entry after TCRdb re-called the RT-PCR reads with MiXCR. The sample contains approximately 700,000 distinct CDR3 sequences, around 16% of which appear only once. The sample in question was PBMCs from blood, obtained 11 to 12 days after vaccination. J is TRBJ2-1 and V is TRBV12-3 or TRBV12-4; the match to TRBD1 covers 7 bases. The receptor's source is a man in his forties or fifties who received an inactivated influenza vaccine. CDR3 coding DNA: TGTGCCAGCACCAATTTGGGACAGTACAATGAGCAGTTCTTC. Protein: CASTNLGQYNEQFF.